The TCR beta chain under discussion was sequenced for a study of memory CD4+ T cells and cytomegalovirus serostatus. Only in-frame clones appear in the TCRdb table, and some are missing; sequencing was by immunoSEQ multiplex PCR. This table has roughly 50,000 clones, roughly 79% appearing once. Single viable CD3+CD4+CD8-CD45RO+ cells were sorted as the memory CD4+ T cells. The CDR3 spans 15 residues. V dropped 7 bases and J dropped 1 base, with 16 bases sitting between them. In germline, CDR1 is LNHDA, CDR2 SQIVND (reference sequence). This TCR came from an adult in good health and CMV-seronegative. V gene TRBV19 combines with J gene TRBJ1-2; the D is unclear. What was sequenced was memory CD4+ T cells from blood. The CDR3, as DNA: TGTGCCAGTAACGATGGGTCTGGCTATAACTATGGCTACACCTTC. This codes for CASNDGSGYNYGYTF.